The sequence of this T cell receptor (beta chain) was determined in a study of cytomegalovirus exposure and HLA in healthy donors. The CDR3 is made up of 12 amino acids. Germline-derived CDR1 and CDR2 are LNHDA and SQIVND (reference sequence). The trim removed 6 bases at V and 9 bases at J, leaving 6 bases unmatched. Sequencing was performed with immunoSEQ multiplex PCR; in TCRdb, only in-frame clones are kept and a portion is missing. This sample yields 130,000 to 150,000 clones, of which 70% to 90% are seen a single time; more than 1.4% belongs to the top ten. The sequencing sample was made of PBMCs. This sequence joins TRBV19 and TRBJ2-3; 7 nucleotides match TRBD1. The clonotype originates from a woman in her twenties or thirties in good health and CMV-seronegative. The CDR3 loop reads CASRGTAFTQYF. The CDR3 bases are TGTGCCAGTAGGGGGACAGCGTTCACGCAGTATTTT.